This T cell receptor beta chain was recorded in a study of a mutant IDH1 vaccine in newly diagnosed glioma. Study-level information: Sex among treated patients split about 60% male, around 40% female; mean age was approximately 40 years.

This clone was detected only once. Its antigen is undetermined. Study outcomes and limitations: The vaccine induced immune responses, and these occurred in roughly 93% of patients.

The sample's time point: week 23, last vaccination. With topical imiquimod, each dose of the vaccine consisted of 300 ug of mutant IDH1 20-mer peptide. New WHO grade 3 or 4 astrocytomas that were IDH1-mutant and ATRX-lost had been found in donors. The germline CDR1 and CDR2 sequences are MGHRA and YSYEKL. V lost 0 bases and J 5 bases, leaving 17 bases between the germline ends. The CDR3 consists of 17 residues. Profiling relied on immunoSEQ multiplex PCR, and the TCRdb table lists in-frame clones only, not all of them. The data hold 60,000 to 85,000 clones, with more than 80% observed a single time. Sequences were derived from PBMCs, sampled from a glioma patient whose treatment included an IDH1 peptide vaccine. The clonotype was recovered from a woman in her forties or fifties with glioma. This chain connects TRBV4-1 to TRBJ2-1; TRBD1 might be the D (5 bases). CDR3 sequence: CASSQDTFVGHDNEQFF. The CDR3 DNA follows: TGCGCCAGCAGCCAAGACACGTTCGTGGGGCACGACAATGAGCAGTTCTTC.